This T cell receptor beta chain was documented in a study of blood T cell repertoires in COVID-19. Study summary: Nucleic acid was either cDNA or gDNA, and it came from T cells, B-cell-depleted T cells, or PBMCs.

The CDR3 runs 14 residues. V was pared by 1 base and J by 4 bases, with 11 bases between. Germline V gene sequence: CDR1 SGHKS, CDR2 YYEKEE (reference sequence). Authors' analysis steps: Scientists estimated how many nucleated cells there were by amplifying reference gene primers. TCRdb's table, derived via immunoSEQ multiplex PCR, lists solely in-frame clones and lacks some. V, J and clone size are those of that table, while D and trimming were read from the DNA. The table includes around 130,000 clones, 60% to 85% detected once. The sequenced material came from peripheral blood. The chain links TRBV5-5 to TRBJ1-2; D is possibly TRBD1 (6 bases). The TCR sequence derives from a man between 50 and 59 years old with acute or convalescent COVID-19. CDR3 in amino acids: CASSLHREGYGYTF. In DNA form, the CDR3 reads TGTGCCAGCAGCTTGCACAGGGAGGGCTATGGCTACACCTTC.